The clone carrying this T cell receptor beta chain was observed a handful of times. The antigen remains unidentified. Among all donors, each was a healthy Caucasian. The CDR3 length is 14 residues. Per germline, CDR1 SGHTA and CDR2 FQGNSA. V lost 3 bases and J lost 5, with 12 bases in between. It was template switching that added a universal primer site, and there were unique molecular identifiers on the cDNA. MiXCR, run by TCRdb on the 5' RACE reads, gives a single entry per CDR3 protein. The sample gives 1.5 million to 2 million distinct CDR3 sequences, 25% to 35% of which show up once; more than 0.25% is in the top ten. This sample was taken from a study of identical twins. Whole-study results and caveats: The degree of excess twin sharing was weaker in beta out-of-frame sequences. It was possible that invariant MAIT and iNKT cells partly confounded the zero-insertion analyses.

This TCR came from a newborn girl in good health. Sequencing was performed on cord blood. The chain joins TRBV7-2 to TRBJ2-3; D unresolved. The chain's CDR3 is CASSFALPQDTQYF. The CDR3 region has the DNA TGTGCCAGCAGCTTTGCCCTACCACAAGATACGCAGTATTTT.